This TCR beta chain was sequenced during a study of CD8+CD57+ T cells in acquired aplastic anemia. Study summary: The sorted CD4+ and CD8+ cells yielded an average roughly 3 ug of DNA.

Many counts were recorded for this clonotype. As yet, its antigen is unknown. Genomic DNA templated the TCR beta VDJ and CDR3 profiling. Each CDR3 protein gets one entry after TCRdb re-called the reads with MiXCR. The table includes about 220,000 distinct CDR3 sequences, 34% detected once. Overall study findings and caveats: Sharing between patients and controls was observed for roughly 29 CD8+ CDR3 sequences.

This receptor was obtained from a human donor in good health, serving as a control. The source material was sorted CD4+, CD8+, or CD8+CD57+ T cells (not recorded which) from PBMCs.

For the CDR3, the DNA is TGTGCCTGGGATCACTTCCGGACAGGGGGCGGCTATGGCTACACCTTC. Its translation is CAWDHFRTGGGYGYTF. V usage is TRBV30 and J usage is TRBJ1-2, with 11 bases aligning to TRBD1. Germline CDR1 is GTSNPN and CDR2 is SVGIG (reference sequence). V lost 5 bases to trimming and J lost 4 bases; unmatched junction nucleotides: 12. The CDR3 loop spans 16 amino acids.